Listed below are T cell receptor beta chains from one sample, sequenced in a study of cytomegalovirus exposure and HLA in healthy donors. Libraries were prepared by immunoSEQ multiplex PCR; TCRdb keeps only in-frame clonotypes and omits some of them. The sample holds 80,000 to 130,000 clones, roughly 77% seen once. What was sequenced was PBMCs. Receptors were obtained from a woman between 50 and 59 years old in good health and CMV-seropositive. Each CDR3 is given with its conserved first and last residue. A D gene is named only where the DNA matches it firmly. The size of a clone is reported for some rows only, either as once, few or many, or as a class for expanded clones.

clone size,D gene,V gene,J gene,CDR3 protein,CDR3 DNA
NA,NA,TRBV10-3,TRBJ1-5,CASADGGGNQPQHF,TGTGCCTCCGCTGACGGAGGTGGCAATCAGCCCCAGCATTTT
NA,TRBD1,TRBV2,TRBJ1-1,CASSADRGNTEAFF,TGTGCCAGCAGCGCCGACAGGGGGAACACTGAGGCTTTCTTT
NA,NA,TRBV7-9,TRBJ1-6,CSSSPQIPTGPNSPLHF,TGTTCCAGCAGTCCTCAAATCCCCACAGGCCCTAATTCACCCCTCCACTTT
NA,NA,TRBV5-8,TRBJ2-1,CASNSRVGEQFF,TGTGCCAGCAACTCCAGGGTGGGTGAGCAGTTCTTC
once,NA,TRBV29-1,TRBJ2-1,CSVAGSYNEQFF,TGCAGCGTTGCAGGGTCCTACAATGAGCAGTTCTTC
NA,NA,TRBV29-1,TRBJ2-1,CSFPRGGYNEQFF,TGCAGCTTCCCTAGGGGGGGATACAATGAGCAGTTCTTC
NA,NA,TRBV12-5,TRBJ1-1,CASGLVTGGAEAFF,TGTGCTAGTGGTTTGGTAACGGGGGGGGCTGAAGCTTTCTTT
few,NA,TRBV29-1,TRBJ1-1,CSVIGALMNTEAFF,TGCAGCGTTATAGGGGCTCTTATGAACACTGAAGCTTTCTTT
NA,TRBD1,TRBV9,TRBJ1-1,CASSGRQGTNTEAFF,TGTGCCAGCAGCGGCCGACAGGGGACGAACACTGAAGCTTTCTTT
NA,NA,TRBV30,TRBJ2-7,CAWLDPRQVVYEQYF,TGTGCCTGGCTGGACCCTCGACAGGTCGTCTACGAGCAGTACTTC
NA,TRBD2,TRBV4-1,TRBJ2-3,CASSQMGLAGGNTQYF,TGCGCCAGCAGCCAAATGGGACTAGCGGGGGGAAATACGCAGTATTTT
few,NA,TRBV5-6,TRBJ1-1,CASSYSGTEGEAFF,TGTGCCAGCAGCTATTCCGGGACGGAGGGGGAAGCTTTCTTT
once,NA,TRBV7-9,TRBJ2-1,CATLGGDLYNEQFF,TGTGCCACCCTGGGAGGAGACCTATACAATGAGCAGTTCTTC
NA,TRBD1,TRBV5-6,TRBJ1-5,CASSFFMGQKNQPQHF,TGTGCCAGCAGCTTCTTTATGGGACAGAAGAATCAGCCCCAGCATTTT
few,NA,TRBV2,TRBJ2-3,CATQGDHTQYF,TGTGCCACCCAGGGCGATCATACGCAGTATTTT
NA,TRBD1,TRBV4-1,TRBJ1-4,CASSQFETGNEKLFF,TGCGCCAGCAGCCAATTTGAGACAGGGAACGAAAAACTGTTTTTT
NA,TRBD1,TRBV10-1,TRBJ1-6,CASSESTGVSPLHF,TGCGCCAGCAGTGAGTCGACAGGGGTTTCACCCCTCCACTTT
NA,TRBD2,TRBV2,TRBJ2-5,CASSEAGLAGQETQYF,TGTGCCAGCAGTGAAGCGGGACTAGCGGGACAAGAGACCCAGTACTTC
NA,NA,TRBV27,TRBJ2-2,CASSFNGELFF,TGTGCCAGCAGTTTCAACGGGGAGCTGTTTTTT
NA,NA,TRBV21-1,TRBJ2-3,CASPQTSGNTDTQYF,TGTGCCAGCCCCCAGACTAGCGGAAACACAGATACGCAGTATTTT
NA,TRBD1,TRBV5-5,TRBJ1-2,CASSLEATGGGGYTF,TGTGCCAGCAGCTTGGAGGCGACAGGGGGCGGCGGCTACACCTTC
few,TRBD1,TRBV7-9,TRBJ2-5,CASSQDRGETQYF,TGTGCCAGCAGCCAGGACAGGGGGGAGACCCAGTACTTC
NA,TRBD1,TRBV4-1,TRBJ2-7,CASSQTLDRGYEQYF,TGCGCCAGCAGCCAGACCTTGGACAGGGGCTACGAGCAGTACTTC
NA,TRBD1,TRBV4-1,TRBJ1-5,CASSQGTVRDSNSNQPQHF,TGCGCCAGCAGCCAGGGAACGGTTAGGGACAGTAATAGCAATCAGCCCCAGCATTTT
NA,NA,TRBV6-6,TRBJ2-6,CASSNRQASGANVLTF,TGTGCCAGCAGTAACCGACAAGCCTCTGGGGCCAACGTCCTGACTTTC
few,NA,TRBV2,TRBJ2-2,CASSEPTMGAGELFF,TGTGCCAGCAGTGAACCGACTATGGGTGCCGGGGAGCTGTTTTTT
NA,TRBD2,TRBV5-6,TRBJ2-7,CASSLGGRVGHEQYF,TGTGCCAGCAGCTTGGGCGGGAGAGTCGGCCACGAGCAGTACTTC
NA,NA,TRBV19,TRBJ1-3,CASSGPGSGNTIYF,TGTGCCAGTAGTGGGCCCGGCTCTGGAAACACCATATATTTT
NA,TRBD1,TRBV14,TRBJ1-2,CASSLLGQELRYGYTF,TGTGCCAGCAGCCTACTAGGACAGGAGCTACGGTATGGCTACACCTTC
once,TRBD1,TRBV5-1,TRBJ2-1,CASSLGTDRVNEQFF,TGCGCCAGCAGCTTGGGGACGGACAGGGTTAATGAGCAGTTCTTC
once,NA,TRBV2,TRBJ1-1,CASSVEARLNTEAFF,TGTGCCAGCAGTGTTGAGGCGCGATTGAACACTGAAGCTTTCTTT
NA,NA,TRBV11-2,TRBJ1-2,CASSLAVNYGYTF,TGTGCCAGCAGCTTAGCGGTTAACTATGGCTACACCTTC
NA,TRBD1,TRBV7-9,TRBJ1-1,CASSTTGSTEAFF,TGTGCCAGCAGCACGACAGGGTCCACTGAAGCTTTCTTT
NA,TRBD2,TRBV7-9,TRBJ2-1,CASSPRVAGGLNEQFF,TGTGCCAGCAGCCCGAGGGTAGCGGGGGGCCTGAATGAGCAGTTCTTC
NA,NA,TRBV2,TRBJ2-3,CASNRGGSSTDTQYF,TGTGCCAGCAACCGTGGGGGGAGCAGCACAGATACGCAGTATTTT
NA,NA,TRBV5-1,TRBJ2-7,CASSLDRSYEQYF,TGCGCCAGCAGCTTGGACAGGAGCTACGAGCAGTACTTC
NA,NA,TRBV2,TRBJ1-1,CASREGNTEAFF,TGTGCCAGCAGAGAGGGGAACACTGAAGCTTTCTTT